Each of the 31 T cell receptor beta chains below was sequenced from the same sample in a study of T cell clonality in common variable immunodeficiency. Here immunoSEQ multiplex PCR was the method, and the copy in TCRdb shows in-frame clones only, minus some. Listed for the sample are about 44,000 clones, none seen a single time. Sequencing was done on a sample of peripheral blood mononuclear cells. These receptors were taken from a person aged 18-69 years in good health.

This clone was recorded at least ten times. The read terminates 3 residues ahead of where the CDR3 ends, so the germline J gene completes it. The chain combines TRBV5-1 with TRBJ1-1; TRBD1 might be the D (5 bases). Germline CDR1 and CDR2: SGHRS and YFSETQ. V was clipped by 5 bases and J by 2 bases, with 10 bases between them. This CDR3 contains 13 residues. CDR3 loop: CASRQGTNTEAFF. The sequenced CDR3 bases are TGCGCCAGCAGGCAGGGAACCAACACTGAA.

This clone rates as large (0.1 to 1%). The observed sequence ends 3 residues before the CDR3 terminus, with the missing tail filled in from the germline J gene. Other DNA sequences in this sample translate to the same CDR3. The chain has TRBV6-1 and TRBJ1-1, with no clear D. The ends were cut back, 4 bases at V and 2 bases at J, with 11 bases in the middle. CDR1 is MNHNS, CDR2 SASEGT, per germline. The length of the CDR3 is 14 residues. The CDR3 DNA, read in part, is TGTGCCAGCAGTGGGACTGCGGGCAACACTGAA. Protein: CASSGTAGNTE. The whole CDR3 region reads CASSGTAGNTEAFF.

This clone occurred many times. Other DNA sequences in the sample encode the same CDR3. The CDR3 protein is CASSLGQGDEQYF. Partial CDR3 DNA: TGTGCCAGCAGCTTAGGGCAGGGAGACGAG. The chain combines TRBV7-6 with TRBJ2-7; D could derive from TRBD1 or TRBD2 (5 bases each). The read gets to within 3 residues of the CDR3 end, and the germline J gene fills in the rest. The germline V and J ends were trimmed by 1 base and 5 bases, with 9 bases remaining between them. This CDR3 has 13 residues. CDR1 is SGHVS, CDR2 FNYEAQ, per germline.

As concerns this clone: Sequencing ends 3 residues short of the CDR3 end; the germline J gene provides the rest. The chain couples TRBV25-1 to TRBJ1-1, with D perhaps TRBD1 (6 bases). The CDR3 contains 14 residues. CDR1 is MGHDK, CDR2 SYGVNS, per germline. V gave up 6 bases and J gave up 1 base, with 12 bases separating them. The CDR3 here is CASRTGTQNTEAFF. The CDR3 DNA, read in part, is TGTGCCAGCAGGACCGGGACACAGAACACTGAA. Supplemented by reference TRBV25-1 and TRBJ1-1, the full variable domain reads EADIYQTPRYLVIGTGKKITLECSQTMGHDKMYWYQQDPGMELHLIHYSYGVNSTEKGDLSSESTVSRIRTEHFPLTLESARPSHTSQYLCASRTGTQNTEAFFGQGTRLTVV.

This clone appeared many times. The read stops 3 residues short of the end of the CDR3; the missing end is completed from the germline J gene. The V gene is TRBV18, the J gene TRBJ2-5; D is unresolved. CDR3 length: 13 residues. In germline, CDR1 is KGHSH, CDR2 LQKENI. The germline V and J ends were trimmed by 3 bases and 2 bases, with 7 bases remaining between them. Incomplete CDR3 DNA: TGTGCCAGCTCACCGAGACTTCAAGAGACC. Amino acid sequence: CASSPRLQET. The entire CDR3 reads CASSPRLQETQYF.

This clone has at least ten counts. The read ends 3 residues shy of where the CDR3 ends; the end is completed using the germline J gene. This chain uses TRBV28 with TRBJ2-7; D remains unclear. The CDR3 is 14 residues long. V was clipped by 4 bases and J by 0 bases, with 10 bases between them. In germline, CDR1 is MDHEN, CDR2 SYDVKM. The DNA read from the CDR3 is TGTGCCAGCAGTTCCCTGACACTCTCCTACGAG. Translation: CASSSLTLSYE. The CDR3 in full is CASSSLTLSYEQYF.

Ten or more counts support this clone. The missing CDR3 end, 3 residues past where the read stops, is filled in from the germline J gene. The V and J genes are TRBV28 and TRBJ2-6; D might be TRBD2 (5 bases). CDR1 and CDR2 (germline): MDHEN, SYDVKM. Between the trimmed V and J ends, which lost 4 bases and 1 base, there was a span of 17 bases. The CDR3 length is 18 residues. The CDR3 bases that were read are TGTGCCAGCAGTTCCTCCCCCGGCGGGTGGTCTGGGGCCAACGTC. Amino acids: CASSSSPGGWSGANV. The CDR3 reads in full as CASSSSPGGWSGANVLTF.

This clone was observed many times. The read ends 3 residues before the CDR3 terminus; that terminus is restored from the germline J gene. V is TRBV28 and J is TRBJ1-5, with 9 bases fitting TRBD1. The CDR3 spans 15 residues. The germline V gene encodes CDR1 MDHEN and CDR2 SYDVKM. V shed 4 bases, J shed 5 bases, and the junction held 6 bases outside the gene matches. The chain's CDR3 is CASSSPGQGYQPQHF. The sequenced part of the CDR3 DNA is TGTGCCAGCAGTTCACCGGGACAGGGATATCAGCCC.

This clone was observed a few times. Read sequence stops 3 residues before the CDR3 end, and the germline J gene provides the missing end. The rearrangement uses TRBV7-2 and TRBJ2-2; the match to TRBD1 covers 9 bases. The CDR3 spans 18 residues. V lost 0 bases to trimming and J lost 4 bases; unmatched junction nucleotides: 9. Germline V gene lookup returns CDR1 SGHTA and CDR2 FQGNSA. The sequenced part of the CDR3 DNA is TGTGCCAGCAGCTTAGCCCTCGGACAGGGGCCAACCACCGGGGAG. Residues: CASSLALGQGPTTGE. The entire CDR3 reads CASSLALGQGPTTGELFF. Full variable domain (missing parts from reference TRBV7-2 and TRBJ2-2): GAGVSQSPSNKVTEKGKDVELRCDPISGHTALYWYRQSLGQGLEFLIYFQGNSAPDKSGLPSDRFSAERTGGSVSTLTIQRTQQEDSAVYLCASSLALGQGPTTGELFFGEGSRLTVL.

This clone has at least ten counts. The read is 3 residues too short to cover the CDR3 end, so that end is filled in from the germline J gene. The rearrangement uses TRBV5-1 and TRBJ1-1, with TRBD1 identical over 12 bases. The CDR3 has 16 residues. The V and J ends lost 4 bases and 3 bases, in that order; junction bases with no gene match: 7. Germline values: CDR1 SGHRS, CDR2 YFSETQ. The CDR3 bases that were read are TGCGCCAGCAGCAAGGGACAGGGGGCGAAGGACACTGAA. Translated, it gives CASSKGQGAKDTE. The full CDR3 protein reads CASSKGQGAKDTEAFF.

Many counts were recorded for this clone. A read error may produce the germline difference seen at one junction end. The read halts 3 residues ahead of the CDR3 end, with the missing end drawn from the germline J gene. The V and J genes are TRBV7-7 and TRBJ2-2; no firm D call. The CDR3 has 12 amino acids. The germline CDR1 and CDR2 sequences are SSHAT and FNYEAQ (reference sequence). The CDR3 protein is CASSFLTGELFF. CDR3 DNA, as far as it was read: TGTGCTAGCAGCTTTCTCACCGGGGAG.

This clone has just a few counts. A clone one base away is much larger, so this may be a read error. The CDR3 extends 3 residues past the end of the read, so its final part is completed from the germline J gene. This chain joins TRBV5-1 and TRBJ2-5; 12 bases line up with TRBD1. The length of the CDR3 is 15 residues. CDR1 is SGHRS and CDR2 is YFSETQ in the germline V gene. CDR3 DNA (partial): TGCGCCAGCAGCCCGGGGACAGGGGGCGCTTATACC. Its protein product is CASSPGTGGAYT. In full, the CDR3 reads CASSPGTGGAYTQYF.

This clone was seen ten or more times. The sequenced part of the CDR3 DNA is TGTGCCAGCTCACCATGGACAGGCGGC. It specifies CASSPWTGG. The whole CDR3 reads CASSPWTGGYTF. This chain connects TRBV18 to TRBJ1-2; 7 nucleotides agree with TRBD1. Coverage ceases 3 residues before the CDR3 finishes, and the germline J gene fills in the end. CDR1 is KGHSH, CDR2 LQKENI, per germline. The CDR3 length is 12 residues.

This clone was recorded at least ten times. The CDR3 goes on 3 residues after the read ends, and that part is filled in from the germline J gene. The chain uses TRBV7-2 and TRBJ2-3, with 8 bases fitting TRBD2. Trimming cost V 5 bases and J 6 bases; bases outside gene matches: 10. CDR1 and CDR2 (germline): SGHTA, FQGNSA. The length of the CDR3 is 15 residues. The CDR3 bases that were read are TGTGCCAGCAGCCCCGGGGGGGCCCTTCAGGATACG. It is translated as CASSPGGALQDT. The entire CDR3 protein reads CASSPGGALQDTQYF.

In its sample, this clone was seen many times. The DNA ends 3 residues before the CDR3 does, and the rest of the CDR3 is filled in from the germline J gene. The V and J genes are TRBV5-1 and TRBJ2-6; D may be TRBD1 (6 bases). Trimming shortened V by 0 bases and J by 3 bases, and 10 bases separated the two germline ends. CDR3 size: 16 residues. Germline V lookup: CDR1 SGHRS, CDR2 YFSETQ. The sequenced part of the CDR3 DNA is TGCGCCAGCAGCTTGGTAGGGGGTAGTGGGGCCAACGTC. Protein sequence: CASSLVGGSGANV. The CDR3 as a whole reads CASSLVGGSGANVLTF. The whole variable domain, filled in from reference TRBV5-1 and TRBJ2-6, reads KAGVTQTPRYLIKTRGQQVTLSCSPISGHRSVSWYQQTPGQGLQFLFEYFSETQRNKGNFPGRFSGRQFSNSRSEMNVSTLELGDSALYLCASSLVGGSGANVLTFGAGSRLTVL.

This clone was counted ten times or more. Read sequence stops 3 residues before the CDR3 end, and the germline J gene provides the missing end. J is TRBJ1-1 and V is TRBV20-1; 7 bases line up with TRBD1. V was pared by 4 bases and J by 2 bases, with 10 bases of the junction left unmatched. CDR3 length: 15 amino acids. Germline V gene lookup returns CDR1 DFQATT and CDR2 SNEGSKA (reference sequence). CDR3 DNA, as far as it was read: TGCAGTGCTAACTCGGCCAGGGGGTTCAACACTGAA. This gives the protein CSANSARGFNTE. The entire CDR3 protein reads CSANSARGFNTEAFF.

Ten or more counts support this clone. The read terminates 3 residues ahead of where the CDR3 ends, so the germline J gene completes it. The genes are TRBV5-1 and TRBJ2-7, with D possibly TRBD1 on 6 matching bases. The CDR3 sequence is 14 residues long. Germline CDR1 is SGHRS and CDR2 is YFSETQ. V lost 0 bases, J lost 3 bases, and 10 bases lay in between. Incomplete CDR3 DNA: TGCGCCAGCAGCTTGGACAGGGTGGGCTACGAG. Its translation is CASSLDRVGYE. The entire CDR3 reads CASSLDRVGYEQYF. The full variable domain, with the rest looked up from reference TRBV5-1 and TRBJ2-7, is KAGVTQTPRYLIKTRGQQVTLSCSPISGHRSVSWYQQTPGQGLQFLFEYFSETQRNKGNFPGRFSGRQFSNSRSEMNVSTLELGDSALYLCASSLDRVGYEQYFGPGTRLTVT.

Ten or more counts support this clone. The read is 3 residues too short to cover the CDR3 end, so that end is filled in from the germline J gene. V is TRBV20-1 and J is TRBJ2-7; 7 nucleotides agree with TRBD2. Per the germline V gene, CDR1 is DFQATT and CDR2 is SNEGSKA (reference sequence). Trimming at V came to 5 bases and at J to 3 bases, leaving 10 bases not matched to a gene. The CDR3 sequence is 14 residues long. CDR3 region: CSAAGESAHYEQYF. The covered CDR3 bases are TGCAGTGCTGCGGGGGAGTCGGCCCACTACGAG.

Worth noting for this clone: The CDR3 end lies 3 residues beyond the end of the read and is filled in from the germline J gene. V gene TRBV7-3 combines with J gene TRBJ2-6, with D possibly TRBD2 on 5 matching bases. The germline V and J ends were trimmed by 7 bases and 0 bases, with 13 bases remaining between them. This CDR3 contains 16 residues. The germline V gene has CDR1 SGHTA and CDR2 FQGTGA. CDR3 sequence: CASNEGPGSGANVLTF. The CDR3 DNA, read in part, is TGTGCCAGCAATGAGGGCCCTGGCTCTGGGGCCAACGTC. The full variable domain, its missing parts supplied by reference TRBV7-3 and TRBJ2-6, is GAGVSQTPSNKVTEKGKYVELRCDPISGHTALYWYRQSLGQGPEFLIYFQGTGAADDSGLPNDRFFAVRPEGSVSTLKIQRTERGDSAVYLCASNEGPGSGANVLTFGAGSRLTVL.

Ten or more counts support this clone. The CDR3: CAWSTGGLGNTIYF. CDR3 DNA (partial): TGTGCCTGGAGTACAGGGGGCCTCGGAAACACC. V is TRBV30 and J is TRBJ1-3; 9 bases match TRBD1. The read finishes 3 residues shy of the CDR3 end, and the germline J gene is used to complete it. The J segment lost 4 bases and the V segment lost 2 bases, leaving 3 bases of the junction unmatched. The CDR3 runs to 14 residues. Germline CDR1 reads GTSNPN; CDR2 reads SVGIG (reference sequence).

This clone was seen at least ten times. Coverage ceases 3 residues before the CDR3 finishes, and the germline J gene fills in the end. The V gene is TRBV15, the J gene TRBJ2-1; D gene uncertain. The CDR3 runs to 13 residues. Trimming shortened V by 1 base and J by 7 bases, and 8 bases separated the two germline ends. Germline assignment: CDR1 LNHNV and CDR2 YYDKDF (reference sequence). The CDR3 bases that were read are TGTGCCACCAGCAGAGTTTCCGGGAATGAG. Protein: CATSRVSGNE. The full CDR3 sequence reads CATSRVSGNEQFF.

There are many counts of this clone. The read ends 3 residues shy of where the CDR3 ends; the end is completed using the germline J gene. The chain carries TRBV7-9 and TRBJ1-3; a possible D gene is TRBD1 (5 bases). There are 13 residues in the CDR3. Trimming removed 10 bases at V and 0 bases at J, with 10 bases between. CDR1 and CDR2 (germline): SEHNR, FQNEAQ (reference sequence). The CDR3: CATGGPSGNTIYF. The part of the CDR3 DNA that was read is TGTGCCACGGGGGGTCCCTCTGGAAACACC.

On this clone: The sequenced fragment ends 3 residues before the CDR3 boundary, so the rest is inferred from the germline J gene. The chain has TRBV7-2 and TRBJ2-3, with 9 nucleotides matching TRBD2. Germline V gene lookup returns CDR1 SGHTA and CDR2 FQGNSA. There are 15 residues in the CDR3. CDR3 amino acids: CASSPAGGGAGTQYF. CDR3 DNA (partial): TGTGCCAGCAGCCCGGCGGGCGGGGGGGCCGGGACG.

This clone has ten or more counts. Sequencing ends 3 residues short of the CDR3 end; the germline J gene provides the rest. The chain links TRBV5-1 to TRBJ2-5, with D perhaps matching TRBD1 (6 bases). The CDR3 sequence is 14 residues long. Trimming pared 1 base from V and 1 base from J, leaving 8 bases between. Germline V lookup: CDR1 SGHRS, CDR2 YFSETQ. The CDR3 bases that were read are TGCGCCAGCAGCTTGAGACAGGCCCAAGAGACC. Protein product: CASSLRQAQET. Given in full, the CDR3 is CASSLRQAQETQYF.

This clone was counted many times. CDR3 sequence reads: CASFEPGGNEQFF. Partial CDR3 DNA: TGTGCCAGCTTTGAGCCAGGAGGTAATGAG. The chain employs TRBV2 and TRBJ2-1; tentative D call: TRBD2 (5 bases). The read stops 3 residues short of the end of the CDR3; the missing end is completed from the germline J gene. Trimming took 8 bases from V and 7 from J, leaving 15 bases between them. The CDR3 is 13 residues long. CDR1 SNHLY and CDR2 FYNNEI come from the germline V gene.

The table lists this clone with many counts. The read terminates 3 residues before the CDR3 end, so the remaining end is supplied by the germline J gene. This sequence joins TRBV19 and TRBJ1-1, with a weak D call TRBD1 (5 bases). The CDR3 totals 13 residues. V was pared by 7 bases and J by 2 bases, with 11 bases between. In germline, CDR1 is LNHDA, CDR2 SQIVND (reference sequence). The CDR3 spells CASKRGTNTEAFF. CDR3 DNA (partial): TGTGCCAGTAAGAGGGGTACTAACACTGAA.

This clone was seen repeatedly, ten times or more. The read terminates 3 residues ahead of where the CDR3 ends, so the germline J gene completes it. J is TRBJ2-3 and V is TRBV20-1, with TRBD2 identical over 8 bases. Germline values: CDR1 DFQATT, CDR2 SNEGSKA (reference sequence). The CDR3 has 15 amino acids. Trimming cost V 1 base and J 7 bases; bases outside gene matches: 10. Partial CDR3 DNA: TGCAGTGCTAGAGGGGGGGTAGCGGGACTAAATACG. Translated: CSARGGVAGLNT. The whole CDR3 sequence reads CSARGGVAGLNTQYF.

This clone occurred many times. The read ends 3 residues shy of where the CDR3 ends; the end is completed using the germline J gene. The rearrangement links TRBV4-2 to TRBJ2-2; 9 bases match TRBD1. Germline V gene data show CDR1 as LGHNA and CDR2 as YNFKEQ. V was pared by 2 bases and J by 4 bases, with 8 bases of the junction left unmatched. The CDR3 has 17 residues. CDR3 region: CASSQRTGAQGTGELFF. Incomplete CDR3 DNA: TGTGCCAGCAGCCAACGGACAGGGGCCCAGGGCACCGGGGAG.

This clone was detected ten times or more. The CDR3 end falls 3 residues outside the read, so it is completed with the germline J gene. V usage is TRBV29-1 and J usage is TRBJ1-2, with D unresolved. Between the trimmed V and J ends, which lost 5 bases and 5 bases, there was a span of 15 bases. The germline CDR1 and CDR2 sequences are SQVTM and ANQGSEA. The CDR3 totals 13 residues. The chain's CDR3 is CSVLTEDQYGYTF. CDR3 DNA, as far as it was read: TGCAGCGTTCTAACAGAAGATCAGTATGGC.

This clone occurred many times. The observed sequence ends 3 residues before the CDR3 terminus, with the missing tail filled in from the germline J gene. The same CDR3 can be traced to other DNA sequences in this sample. The chain has TRBV12-3 or TRBV12-4 and TRBJ2-1; 10 bases line up with TRBD1. The CDR3 sequence is 14 residues long. V shed 5 bases, J shed 6 bases, and the junction held 4 bases outside the gene matches. The sequenced CDR3 bases are TGTGCCAGCAGTCCCAGGACAGGGGGCAATGAG. Protein product: CASSPRTGGNE. The CDR3, in full, reads CASSPRTGGNEQFF.

This clone was counted ten times or more. CDR3 sequence: CASSQVSAGPQETQYF. The sequenced part of the CDR3 DNA is TGCGCCAGCAGCCAAGTATCCGCGGGCCCGCAAGAGACC. The chain is built from TRBV4-1 and TRBJ2-5; tentatively, D is TRBD2 (5 bases). The CDR3 end is not reached by the read, which stops 3 residues before it; the germline J gene fills it in. V was cut by 1 base and J by 2 bases, with 14 bases left in between. The germline V gene encodes CDR1 MGHRA and CDR2 YSYEKL. CDR3 length: 16 amino acids.